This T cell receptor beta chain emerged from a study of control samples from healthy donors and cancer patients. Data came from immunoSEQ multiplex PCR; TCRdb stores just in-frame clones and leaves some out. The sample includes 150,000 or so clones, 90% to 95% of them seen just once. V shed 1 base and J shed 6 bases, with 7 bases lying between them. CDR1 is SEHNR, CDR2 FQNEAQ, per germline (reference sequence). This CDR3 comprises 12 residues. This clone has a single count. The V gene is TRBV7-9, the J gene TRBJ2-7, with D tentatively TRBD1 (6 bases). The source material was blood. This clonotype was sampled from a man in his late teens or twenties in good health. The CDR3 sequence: CASSLDRAEQYF. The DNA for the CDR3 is TGTGCCAGCAGCTTAGACAGGGCCGAGCAGTACTTC. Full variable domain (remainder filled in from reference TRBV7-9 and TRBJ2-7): DTGVSQNPRHKITKRGQNVTFRCDPISEHNRLYWYRQTLGQGPEFLTYFQNEAQLEKSRLLSDRFSAERPKGSFSTLEIQRTEQGDSAMYLCASSLDRAEQYFGPGTRLTVT.